This entry lists 31 T cell receptor beta chains sequenced from one sample in a study of T and B cells in COVID-19 patients. Blood genomic DNA input for TRB amplification was roughly 250-550 ng. BIOMED2 TRB-A/B primer pools were used in multiplex TRB PCR. Using its own MiXCR run on the multiplex PCR reads, TCRdb lists one record per CDR3 protein. This table holds about 21,000 distinct CDR3 sequences, over 25% found once. Sequenced: blood. The receptors shown here come from a human donor who had recovered from COVID-19.

This clonotype was seen more than once but under ten times. CDR3 sequence reads: CASSTQQEGEKLFF. Here the CDR3 DNA reads TGTGCCAGCAGTACTCAGCAAGAGGGGGAAAAACTGTTTTTT. This chain links TRBV12-3 or TRBV12-4 with TRBJ1-4; D may be TRBD1 (5 bases). The germline V and J ends were trimmed by 5 bases and 8 bases, with 15 bases remaining between them. The CDR3 loop spans 14 amino acids.

This clonotype was seen a handful of times. The chain recombines TRBV27 with TRBJ1-2, with D possibly matching TRBD1 (5 bases). The germline V gene has CDR1 MNHEY and CDR2 SMNVEV (reference sequence). CDR3 length equals 15 residues. The V and J ends lost 5 bases and 1 base respectively, with 14 bases between them. DNA for the CDR3: TGTGCCAGCAGTCTCACCACCGGGGGTAACTATGGCTACACCTTC. This sequence encodes CASSLTTGGNYGYTF.

The chain carries TRBV7-2 and TRBJ1-5, with D unresolved. V was shortened by 5 bases and J by 1 base, with 6 bases between the two germline ends. The CDR3 length is 13 residues. Per the germline V gene, CDR1 is SGHTA and CDR2 is FQGNSA. CDR3 region: CASSHNSNQPQHF. In DNA, the CDR3 is TGTGCCAGCAGCCACAACAGCAATCAGCCCCAGCATTTT.

This chain joins TRBV10-3 and TRBJ2-7; 10 bases line up with TRBD1. The CDR3 covers 14 residues. The V segment lost 10 bases and the J segment 1 base; nucleotides outside the gene matches: 7. The germline CDR1 and CDR2 sequences are ENHRY and SYGVKD. The CDR3 bases are TGTGCCACACAGGACAGGGGGGGATCCTACGAGCAGTACTTC. Protein product: CATQDRGGSYEQYF.

This clonotype has more than one count but fewer than ten. The chain uses TRBV12-3 or TRBV12-4 and TRBJ2-7; 10 bases are shared with TRBD1. The J segment lost 5 bases and the V segment lost 2 bases, leaving 9 bases of the junction unmatched. This CDR3 contains 16 residues. CDR3 loop: CASSLSQGQGLDEQYF. In DNA, the CDR3 is TGTGCCAGCAGTTTATCACAGGGACAGGGGCTCGACGAGCAGTACTTC.

This sequence joins TRBV20-1 and TRBJ1-1; D remains unclear. Germline assignment: CDR1 DFQATT and CDR2 SNEGSKA (reference sequence). The CDR3 totals 12 residues. Between the trimmed V and J ends, which lost 3 bases and 2 bases, there was a span of 7 bases. CDR3 sequence reads: CSARAGNTEAFF. CDR3 sequence (DNA): TGCAGTGCTAGGGCAGGTAACACTGAAGCTTTCTTT.

By sample share, this clonotype is medium-sized. This chain links TRBV18 with TRBJ2-2; D remains unclear. This CDR3 comprises 16 residues. Germline loops: CDR1 KGHSH, CDR2 LQKENI. V lost 2 bases and J lost 6, with 16 bases in between. The CDR3 sequence is CASSPSDAQDAGELFF. The CDR3 region has the DNA TGTGCCAGCTCACCATCGGACGCCCAGGACGCCGGGGAGCTGTTTTTT.

J is TRBJ1-1 and V is TRBV11-3, with 7 nucleotides matching TRBD1. Germline assignment: CDR1 SGHNT and CDR2 YENEEA. The CDR3 loop spans 14 amino acids. V lost 5 bases and J lost 2; bases outside the gene matches: 5. The CDR3 is CASSLRQGNTEAFF. CDR3 nucleotides: TGTGCCAGCAGCCTTAGACAGGGAAACACTGAAGCTTTCTTT.

A few counts support this clonotype. The rearrangement uses TRBV18 and TRBJ2-3; 12 bases map to TRBD2. Losses at the gene ends were 2 bases for V and 4 bases for J; bases not matched to a gene: 10. CDR3 size: 18 residues. CDR1 and CDR2 from the germline V gene are KGHSH and LQKENI. CDR3 nucleotide sequence: TGTGCCAGCTCACCAACGCTAGCGGGGGGGCTGGCCCCAGATACGCAGTATTTT. This encodes CASSPTLAGGLAPDTQYF. The variable domain in full, completed from reference TRBV18 and TRBJ2-3, reads NAGVMQNPRHLVRRRGQEARLRCSPMKGHSHVYWYRQLPEEGLKFMVYLQKENIIDESGMPKERFSAEFPKEGPSILRIQQVVRGDSAAYFCASSPTLAGGLAPDTQYFGPGTRLTVL.

V is TRBV5-6 and J is TRBJ1-2; D unclear. The CDR3 extends over 13 amino acids. Germline V gene data show CDR1 as SGHDT and CDR2 as YYEEEE. Trimming cost V 2 bases and J 4 bases, with 9 bases left between them. CDR3: CASSFGARYGYTF. The DNA of the CDR3 is TGTGCCAGCAGCTTTGGTGCCCGCTATGGCTACACCTTC.

The rearrangement links TRBV6-6 to TRBJ2-5; D not resolved. V was clipped by 2 bases and J by 5 bases, with 6 bases between them. CDR1 and CDR2 from the germline V gene are MNHNY and SVGAGI (reference sequence). The CDR3 has 12 residues. The DNA for the CDR3 is TGTGCCAGCAGTTACGTAGAGGAGACCCAGTACTTC. The encoded protein is CASSYVEETQYF.

The chain employs TRBV19 and TRBJ1-2; 8 bases align to TRBD1. The germline V gene has CDR1 LNHDA and CDR2 SQIVND (reference sequence). V shed 7 bases, J shed 1 base, and the junction held 5 bases outside the gene matches. The CDR3 is 14 amino acids. The CDR3 DNA follows: TGTGCCAGTATATATACAGGGGGTAACTATGGCTACACCTTC. Protein: CASIYTGGNYGYTF.

The chain links TRBV19 to TRBJ2-5, with D tentatively TRBD1 or TRBD2 (5 bases each). The CDR3 contains 12 residues. Germline V gene lookup returns CDR1 LNHDA and CDR2 SQIVND (reference sequence). Deletions cut 6 bases from V and 4 bases from J, with 9 bases between. As DNA, the CDR3 is TGTGCCAGTAGACAGGCGGGAGAGACCCAGTACTTC. It encodes CASRQAGETQYF.

This clonotype has ten or more counts. This chain links TRBV18 with TRBJ2-1; maybe TRBD2 (6 bases). This CDR3 contains 16 residues. Trimming pared 0 bases from V and 2 bases from J, leaving 11 bases between. Looked up from germline, CDR1 is KGHSH and CDR2 is LQKENI. The CDR3 region is CASSPPGAGPYNEQFF. CDR3 nucleotides: TGTGCCAGCTCACCACCGGGAGCGGGTCCCTACAATGAGCAGTTCTTC.

In this sample, this clonotype turned up once. The CDR3, as DNA: TGCGCCAGCAGCTCAAAGGCACTTGGGAACACTGAAGCTTTCTTT. Translated, it gives CASSSKALGNTEAFF. This chain joins TRBV4-1 and TRBJ1-1; D gene unclear. Trimming took 5 bases from V and 1 from J, leaving 14 bases between them. CDR1 is MGHRA and CDR2 is YSYEKL in the germline V gene. The CDR3 is 15 amino acids.

This clonotype has only one observation. At one end the junction does not follow the germline gene, possibly because of a read error. The rearrangement uses TRBV30 and TRBJ1-2; no definite D call. Germline CDR1 and CDR2: GTSNPN and SVGIG (reference sequence). This CDR3 has 12 amino acids. This CDR3 is CARRLESYGYTF. The CDR3 nucleotides are TGTGCCCGGAGACTTGAGAGCTATGGCTACACCTTC. The full variable domain, in which reference TRBV30 and TRBJ1-2 provide the parts outside the CDR3, is SQTIHQWPATLVQPVGSPLSLECTVEGTSNPNLYWYRQAAGRGLQLLFYSVGIGQISSEVPQNLSASRPQDRQFILSSKKLLLSDSGFYLCARRLESYGYTFGSGTRLTVV.

The chain couples TRBV11-3 to TRBJ2-1; 12 nucleotides agree with TRBD1. CDR1 SGHNT and CDR2 YENEEA come from the germline V gene. With 5 bases clipped from V and 6 bases from J, the junction kept 11 bases outside the gene matches. This CDR3 region has 17 residues. The CDR3 protein is CASSPTPGQGAGNEQFF. CDR3 nucleotide sequence: TGTGCCAGCAGCCCAACCCCGGGACAGGGGGCTGGCAATGAGCAGTTCTTC.

The chain has TRBV24-1 and TRBJ1-5; no clear D. V lost 2 bases, J lost 9 bases, and 22 bases lay in between. Germline V lookup: CDR1 KGHDR, CDR2 SFDVKD. There are 17 residues in the CDR3. The CDR3 DNA follows: TGTGCCACCAGTGATTGGAGCCCGGACGGCGGGCATTGGCCCCAGCATTTT. This gives the protein CATSDWSPDGGHWPQHF.

This clonotype showed up just a few times. The chain is built from TRBV12-3 or TRBV12-4 and TRBJ2-7; D possibly corresponds to TRBD2 (6 bases). The CDR3 runs to 15 residues. The V gene lost 8 bases and the J gene lost 3 bases, with 20 bases spanning the gap. The CDR3 reads CASSHDGGAIYEQYF. CDR3 coding DNA: TGTGCCAGCTCCCACGACGGAGGGGCCATCTACGAGCAGTACTTC.

This clonotype rates as medium-sized. The chain is built from TRBV5-4 and TRBJ2-1; perhaps TRBD2 as D (6 bases). The V end was cut by 4 bases, the J end by 8 bases, with 19 bases between. The CDR3 is 15 amino acids. The germline CDR1 and CDR2 sequences are SGHNT and YYREEE (reference sequence). CDR3 nucleotides: TGTGCCAGCAGCCCTACCCCTGACCTAGCGTATGAGCAGTTCTTC. Amino acids: CASSPTPDLAYEQFF.

In nucleotides, the CDR3 is TGTGCCAGCACACCCGCCGGGCCCCTGAACACTGAAGCTTTCTTT. This codes for CASTPAGPLNTEAFF. This rearrangement joins TRBV5-5 to TRBJ1-1; D unresolved. Trimming stripped 6 bases from V and 0 bases from J, with 15 bases between. The CDR3 runs 15 residues. Germline-derived CDR1 and CDR2 are SGHKS and YYEKEE (reference sequence).

This clonotype was recorded many times. This chain connects TRBV24-1 to TRBJ2-2, with a possible D match to TRBD1 (6 bases). V shed 7 bases and J shed 5 bases, with 13 bases lying between them. The CDR3 length is 14 residues. Germline loops: CDR1 KGHDR, CDR2 SFDVKD. For the CDR3, the DNA is TGTGCCACCAGGCCAGACAGGAGTACCGGGGAGCTGTTTTTT. It yields the protein CATRPDRSTGELFF.

There are many counts of this clonotype. The gene calls are TRBV6-1 and TRBJ2-7; 11 bases fit TRBD1. The ends lost 4 bases at V and 6 bases at J; junction bases unmatched: 5. Germline assignment: CDR1 MNHNS and CDR2 SASEGT. The CDR3 extends over 14 amino acids. The CDR3 sequence is CASSVGQGAVEQYF. The CDR3 DNA is TGTGCCAGCAGTGTCGGACAGGGGGCGGTCGAGCAGTACTTC.

The V gene is TRBV27, the J gene TRBJ1-2, with D hard to call. Germline loops: CDR1 MNHEY, CDR2 SMNVEV (reference sequence). V was clipped by 0 bases and J by 5 bases, with 10 bases between them. CDR3 length: 14 residues. The CDR3 DNA follows: TGTGCCAGCAGTTTATCCCCAGTGGGGTATGGCTACACCTTC. Amino acid sequence: CASSLSPVGYGYTF.

The chain carries TRBV18 and TRBJ1-1; D possibly corresponds to TRBD1 (5 bases). The CDR3 has 13 residues. CDR1 is KGHSH and CDR2 is LQKENI in the germline V gene. The V end was cut by 3 bases, the J end by 5 bases, with 10 bases between. As DNA, the CDR3 is TGTGCCAGCTCACCTCAGGGTGGGACTGAAGCTTTCTTT. It yields the protein CASSPQGGTEAFF.

This clonotype was observed at least ten times. The V and J genes are TRBV6-6 and TRBJ1-4, with no clear D. The CDR3 covers 12 residues. Trimming removed 6 bases at V and 8 bases at J, with 10 bases between. CDR1 is MNHNY and CDR2 is SVGAGI in the germline V gene (reference sequence). Here the CDR3 reads CASSLVGEKLFF. The CDR3 DNA is TGTGCCAGCAGCCTGGTCGGGGAAAAACTGTTTTTT.

A few counts support this clonotype. The chain joins TRBV10-3 to TRBJ2-3; the match to TRBD1 covers 7 bases. The CDR3 sequence is 15 residues long. The germline V gene encodes CDR1 ENHRY and CDR2 SYGVKD. With V trimmed by 3 bases and J by 2 bases, 5 bases remained unmatched. CDR3 sequence reads: CAISDRDSFTDTQYF. The CDR3 coding sequence is TGTGCCATCAGTGACCGGGACAGCTTCACAGATACGCAGTATTTT.

This chain connects TRBV6-5 to TRBJ2-3; D uncertain. The CDR3 extends over 13 amino acids. The V gene lost 5 bases and the J gene lost 8 bases, with 14 bases spanning the gap. Germline lookup yields CDR1 MNHEY and CDR2 SVGAGI. CDR3 sequence (DNA): TGTGCCAGCAGTCCCACCCGATGGGGTACGCAGTATTTT. Translating it yields CASSPTRWGTQYF.

CDR3 DNA sequence: TGTGCCAGCAGCTCGGGACTACCGATCTCCTACAATGAGCAGTTCTTC. This sequence encodes CASSSGLPISYNEQFF. The chain uses TRBV7-9 and TRBJ2-1, with 7 bases lining up with TRBD2. V gave up 4 bases and J gave up 0 bases; unmatched junction bases: 6. Germline lookup yields CDR1 SEHNR and CDR2 FQNEAQ (reference sequence). The CDR3 extends over 16 amino acids.

CDR3 sequence reads: CASSQGTANTGELFF. The CDR3 bases are TGTGCCAGCAGCCAGGGAACTGCGAACACCGGGGAGCTGTTTTTT. The chain couples TRBV7-9 to TRBJ2-2; D may be TRBD1 (5 bases). V was cut by 5 bases and J by 0 bases, with 10 bases left in between. Germline V gene lookup returns CDR1 SEHNR and CDR2 FQNEAQ (reference sequence). This CDR3 region has 15 residues.

This clonotype was seen more than once but under ten times. This sequence joins TRBV12-3 or TRBV12-4 and TRBJ1-4, with D perhaps matching TRBD1 (5 bases). The V gene lost 2 bases and the J gene lost 3 bases, with 10 bases spanning the gap. The CDR3 covers 15 residues. The CDR3 region is CASSLMGPPNEKLFF. Here the CDR3 DNA reads TGTGCCAGCAGTTTAATGGGGCCACCTAATGAAAAACTGTTTTTT.